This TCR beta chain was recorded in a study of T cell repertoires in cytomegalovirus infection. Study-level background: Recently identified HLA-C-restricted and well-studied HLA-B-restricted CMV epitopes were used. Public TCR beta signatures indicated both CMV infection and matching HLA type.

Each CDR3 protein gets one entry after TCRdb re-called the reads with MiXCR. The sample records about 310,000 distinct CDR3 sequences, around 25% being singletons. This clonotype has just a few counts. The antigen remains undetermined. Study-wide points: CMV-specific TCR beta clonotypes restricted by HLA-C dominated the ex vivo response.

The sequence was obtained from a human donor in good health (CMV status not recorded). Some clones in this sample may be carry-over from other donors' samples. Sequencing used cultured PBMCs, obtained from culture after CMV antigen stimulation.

CDR3 DNA sequence: TGTGCCAGCAGACCCTCGGTGGGACGGGGATACTACAATGAGCAGTTCTTC. Translating it yields CASRPSVGRGYYNEQFF. This chain joins TRBV28 and TRBJ2-1; D is tentatively TRBD1 or TRBD2 (5 bases each). Trimming removed 6 bases from V and 3 bases from J, with 21 bases in between. The CDR3 totals 17 residues. Germline V gives CDR1 MDHEN, CDR2 SYDVKM.